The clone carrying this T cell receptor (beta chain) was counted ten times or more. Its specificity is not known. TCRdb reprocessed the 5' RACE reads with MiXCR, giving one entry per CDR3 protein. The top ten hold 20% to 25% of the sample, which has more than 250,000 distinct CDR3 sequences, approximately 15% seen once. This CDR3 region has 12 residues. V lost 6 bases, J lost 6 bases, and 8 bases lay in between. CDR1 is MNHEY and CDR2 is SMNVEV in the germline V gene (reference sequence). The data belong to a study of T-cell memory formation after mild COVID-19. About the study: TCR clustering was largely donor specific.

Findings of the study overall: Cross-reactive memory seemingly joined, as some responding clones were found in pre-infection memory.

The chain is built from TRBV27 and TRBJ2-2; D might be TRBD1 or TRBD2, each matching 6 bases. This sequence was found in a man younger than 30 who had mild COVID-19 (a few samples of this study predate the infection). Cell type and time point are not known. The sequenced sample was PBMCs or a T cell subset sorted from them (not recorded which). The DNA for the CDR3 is TGTGCCAGCAGGAGGGGGGCCGGGGAGCTGTTTTTT. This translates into CASRRGAGELFF.